This T cell receptor (beta chain) is from a study of T cells in Graves' hyperthyroidism and ophthalmopathy. Researchers took RNA transcripts and amplified the TCR beta CDR3 regions from them. RT-PCR in the first round (using the HTBI primer set) targeted the TCR CDR3. MiXCR, applied by TCRdb to the multiplex PCR reads, yields one record per CDR3 protein. The data show a few hundred thousand distinct CDR3 sequences, more than 15% seen once. Study findings and constraints: Most thyroid clonotypes expanded above 0.001 appeared in blood too.

CDR1 is LGHNA and CDR2 is YNFKEQ in the germline V gene. This CDR3 spans 18 amino acids. The V end was cut by 0 bases, the J end by 5 bases, with 22 bases between. This clonotype has more than one count but fewer than ten. Its cognate antigen is unknown. This TCR was sampled from a middle-aged woman with Graves' ophthalmopathy. Input material: blood. The chain is built from TRBV4-2 and TRBJ2-5; D may be TRBD2 (7 bases). The CDR3 DNA is TGTGCCAGCAGCCAAGATCGTCAGGGGTCGGGAGGCGGCGAGACCCAGTACTTC. Translating it yields CASSQDRQGSGGGETQYF.